These 22 T cell receptor beta chains were all obtained from the same sample, sequenced in a study of response to subunit inactivated influenza vaccine. TCRdb itself ran the RT-PCR reads through MiXCR, one entry per CDR3 protein. The sample contains around 300,000 distinct CDR3 sequences, 22% of which appear only once. Source: PBMCs from blood, taken about 20 months after vaccination. Source of these receptors: a man aged 50-75 years who received an inactivated influenza vaccine.

Only a few counts were recorded for this clonotype. This chain uses TRBV24-1 with TRBJ2-3, with 7 bases matching TRBD1. With V trimmed by 4 bases and J by 1 base, 4 bases remained unmatched. Germline lookup yields CDR1 KGHDR and CDR2 SFDVKD. The CDR3 extends over 15 amino acids. This CDR3 is CATSEPGQGTDTQYF. CDR3 coding DNA: TGTGCCACCAGTGAACCTGGACAGGGCACAGATACGCAGTATTTT.

The chain employs TRBV5-5 and TRBJ2-3, with TRBD2 matching 13 bases. There are 15 residues in the CDR3. V lost 5 bases to trimming and J lost 4 bases; unmatched junction nucleotides: 4. Germline V gene lookup returns CDR1 SGHKS and CDR2 YYEKEE (reference sequence). CDR3 nucleotides: TGTGCCAGCAGACGGACTAGCGGGAGTCCAGATACGCAGTATTTT. It is translated as CASRRTSGSPDTQYF.

This chain links TRBV3-1 with TRBJ1-2, with 9 bases lining up with TRBD1. The J segment lost 4 bases and the V segment lost 8 bases, leaving 5 bases of the junction unmatched. Germline assignment: CDR1 LGHDT and CDR2 YNNKEL (reference sequence). The CDR3 extends over 13 amino acids. The CDR3 coding sequence is TGTGCCAGCGGACAGGGGAGTGGCTATGGCTACACCTTC. Its protein product is CASGQGSGYGYTF.

V gene TRBV3-1 combines with J gene TRBJ2-3; D not resolved. The CDR3 covers 12 residues. Germline values: CDR1 LGHDT, CDR2 YNNKEL (reference sequence). Trimming left V 4 bases short and J 5 bases short, with 7 bases between. For the CDR3, the DNA is TGTGCCAGCAGCCGACGGTTAGATACGCAGTATTTT. It translates to CASSRRLDTQYF.

The rearrangement uses TRBV7-9 and TRBJ2-7, with D perhaps TRBD1 (6 bases). This CDR3 is built from 14 residues. V lost 10 bases to trimming and J lost 5 bases, with 21 bases between them. Germline V CDR1 and CDR2: SEHNR, FQNEAQ (reference sequence). For the CDR3, the DNA is TGTGCCACCCAGGACAGTGTCTTTCTCCACGAGCAGTACTTC. As protein: CATQDSVFLHEQYF.

This clonotype has only a few counts. The chain employs TRBV15 and TRBJ2-3; D is unclear. CDR1 and CDR2 from the germline V gene are LNHNV and YYDKDF (reference sequence). CDR3 length equals 15 residues. With 0 bases removed from V and 1 base from J, the gap between germline ends came to 8 bases. The CDR3 nucleotides are TGTGCCACCAGCAGAGAAACCACTCGCACAGATACGCAGTATTTT. Amino acids: CATSRETTRTDTQYF.

Only a few counts were recorded for this clonotype. This chain joins TRBV10-3 and TRBJ2-2; TRBD1 matches 7 bases. The CDR3 has 15 residues. Per germline, CDR1 ENHRY and CDR2 SYGVKD. Unmatched junction bases numbered 9, after V lost 9 bases and J lost 2 bases. CDR3 in amino acids: CAMVDRLDNTGELFF. As DNA, the CDR3 is TGTGCCATGGTGGACAGGTTGGATAACACCGGGGAGCTGTTTTTT.

The V gene is TRBV28, the J gene TRBJ1-5; D ambiguous. This CDR3 comprises 12 residues. The V gene lost 3 bases and the J gene lost 5 bases, with 5 bases spanning the gap. In germline, CDR1 is MDHEN, CDR2 SYDVKM. Here the CDR3 reads CASSFEYQPQHF. Here the CDR3 DNA reads TGTGCCAGCAGTTTTGAATATCAGCCCCAGCATTTT.

This clonotype turned up a few times. The rearrangement uses TRBV6-1 and TRBJ2-5, with 9 bases lining up with TRBD1. V lost 6 bases to trimming and J lost 4 bases; unmatched junction nucleotides: 6. This CDR3 has 14 residues. Germline values: CDR1 MNHNS, CDR2 SASEGT. Written as DNA, the CDR3 is TGTGCCAGCAGGAAGTTGGGACAGGGAGAGACCCAGTACTTC. This encodes CASRKLGQGETQYF.

The table lists this clonotype with a few counts. V is TRBV19 and J is TRBJ1-5, with 9 positions matching TRBD1. Per germline, CDR1 LNHDA and CDR2 SQIVND (reference sequence). Unmatched junction bases numbered 10, after V lost 9 bases and J lost 4 bases. This CDR3 is built from 15 residues. DNA for the CDR3: TGTGCCAGCTCGCCCGAGACAGGGGGAAATCAGCCCCAGCATTTT. Translating gives CASSPETGGNQPQHF.

This clonotype was seen more than once but under ten times. The gene calls are TRBV12-3 or TRBV12-4 and TRBJ2-7; 9 bases align to TRBD1. J was trimmed by 3 bases and V by 4 bases; bases with no gene match: 10. The length of the CDR3 is 16 residues. CDR3 sequence (DNA): TGTGCCAGCAGTTCACCAAGAGGGACAGGGCTCTACGAGCAGTACTTC. Its translation: CASSSPRGTGLYEQYF.

This sequence joins TRBV20-1 and TRBJ1-2, with D possibly TRBD1 on 5 matching bases. Looked up from germline, CDR1 is DFQATT and CDR2 is SNEGSKA (reference sequence). The CDR3 runs to 14 residues. V was pared by 6 bases and J by 0 bases, with 14 bases between. DNA of the CDR3: TGCAGTGCCCGGGGGACTTTCTCTAACTATGGCTACACCTTC. Its protein product is CSARGTFSNYGYTF.

This clonotype was counted only a few times. This chain uses TRBV5-1 with TRBJ2-4; D is uncertain. The CDR3 is 14 amino acids. V lost 0 bases and J 0 bases, leaving 4 bases between the germline ends. Germline CDR1 is SGHRS and CDR2 is YFSETQ. The CDR3 loop reads CASSLDLAKNIQYF. The CDR3 DNA reads TGCGCCAGCAGCTTGGATCTAGCCAAAAACATTCAGTACTTC.

This clonotype came up a few times. The chain carries TRBV20-1 and TRBJ1-2; maybe TRBD1 (5 bases). Germline V lookup: CDR1 DFQATT, CDR2 SNEGSKA (reference sequence). Trimming took off 4 bases at V and 4 bases at J, with 10 bases between the two ends. The CDR3 spans 12 residues. The CDR3 reads CSATGWAYGYTF. In nucleotides, the CDR3 is TGCAGTGCTACAGGGTGGGCCTATGGCTACACCTTC.

This clonotype was observed a few times. The chain combines TRBV2 with TRBJ2-4, with D perhaps TRBD2 (6 bases). Trimming pared 5 bases from V and 7 bases from J, leaving 18 bases between. CDR3 length equals 15 residues. Germline V gene sequence: CDR1 SNHLY, CDR2 FYNNEI. This chain's CDR3 is CASSSPGLRGNIQYF. DNA for the CDR3: TGTGCCAGCAGTTCACCGGGACTTCGGGGCAACATTCAGTACTTC.

This clonotype was observed a few times. The V call is TRBV4-3, the J call TRBJ1-1; weak D call: TRBD1 (6 bases). In germline, CDR1 is LGHNA, CDR2 YSLEER. V gave up 0 bases and J gave up 5 bases, with 10 bases separating them. The CDR3 loop spans 14 amino acids. CDR3 in amino acids: CASSQDKGGTEAFF. The DNA of the CDR3 is TGCGCCAGCAGCCAAGATAAAGGGGGAACTGAAGCTTTCTTT.

Many counts were recorded for this clonotype. The rearrangement joins TRBV7-6 to TRBJ1-6, with 7 bases matching TRBD1. The J segment lost 6 bases and the V segment lost 1 base, leaving 3 bases of the junction unmatched. This CDR3 is 15 amino acids long. Germline loops: CDR1 SGHVS, CDR2 FNYEAQ. This CDR3 reads CASSLEGAFNSPLHF. Written as DNA, the CDR3 is TGTGCCAGCAGCTTAGAGGGGGCCTTTAATTCACCCCTCCACTTT.

This clonotype has a handful of counts. The chain links TRBV4-1 to TRBJ2-7; tentatively, D is TRBD1 or TRBD2 (6 bases each). V was shortened by 0 bases and J by 0 bases, with 12 bases between the two germline ends. Germline V gene lookup returns CDR1 MGHRA and CDR2 YSYEKL. This CDR3 has 16 amino acids. The CDR3 DNA reads TGCGCCAGCAGCCAAGATGAAGGGGGGCTCTCCTACGAGCAGTACTTC. Amino acid sequence: CASSQDEGGLSYEQYF.

Ten or more counts support this clonotype. The V and J genes are TRBV4-2 and TRBJ1-2; D is perhaps TRBD1 (5 bases). The CDR3 runs 16 residues. Germline values: CDR1 LGHNA, CDR2 YNFKEQ. V shed 3 bases and J shed 5 bases, with 19 bases lying between them. The CDR3 DNA is TGTGCCAGCAGCCATGGGGACGAAGCCCAACCATATGGCTACACCTTC. Protein product: CASSHGDEAQPYGYTF.

The chain recombines TRBV12-3 or TRBV12-4 with TRBJ1-5, with a possible D match to TRBD1 (5 bases). Deletions cut 5 bases from V and 11 bases from J, with 19 bases between. The CDR3 totals 14 residues. The CDR3 nucleotides are TGTGCCAGCAGTCCTCGGGAGACGATGGGGGCCCAGCATTTT. As protein: CASSPRETMGAQHF.

The V and J genes are TRBV20-1 and TRBJ2-1, with D possibly matching TRBD2 (6 bases). This CDR3 is 15 amino acids long. V lost 3 bases to trimming and J lost 4 bases, with 16 bases between them. Germline CDR1 DFQATT, CDR2 SNEGSKA (reference sequence). The CDR3 DNA follows: TGCAGTGCTAGGGAAGCCGGGAGACTATACAATGAGCAGTTCTTC. This translates into CSAREAGRLYNEQFF.

This clonotype was picked up many times. The chain combines TRBV5-5 with TRBJ1-5; D is uncertain. There are 14 residues in the CDR3. Deletions cut 4 bases from V and 2 bases from J, with 10 bases between. In germline, CDR1 is SGHKS, CDR2 YYEKEE (reference sequence). In DNA form, the CDR3 reads TGTGCCAGCAGCCCAGAGATGGGCAATCAGCCCCAGCATTTT. It codes for CASSPEMGNQPQHF.